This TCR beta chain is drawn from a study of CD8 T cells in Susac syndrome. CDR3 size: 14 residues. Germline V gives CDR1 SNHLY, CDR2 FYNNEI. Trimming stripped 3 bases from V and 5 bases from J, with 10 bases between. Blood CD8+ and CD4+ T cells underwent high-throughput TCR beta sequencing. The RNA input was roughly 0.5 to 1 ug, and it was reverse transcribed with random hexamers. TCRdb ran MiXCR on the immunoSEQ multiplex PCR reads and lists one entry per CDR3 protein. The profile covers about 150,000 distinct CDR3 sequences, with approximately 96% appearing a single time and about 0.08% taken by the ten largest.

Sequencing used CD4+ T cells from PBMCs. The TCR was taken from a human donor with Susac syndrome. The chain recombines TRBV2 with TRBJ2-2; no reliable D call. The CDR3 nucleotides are TGTGCCAGCAGTGAGACCCGAAGTACCGGGGAGCTGTTTTTT. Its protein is CASSETRSTGELFF.